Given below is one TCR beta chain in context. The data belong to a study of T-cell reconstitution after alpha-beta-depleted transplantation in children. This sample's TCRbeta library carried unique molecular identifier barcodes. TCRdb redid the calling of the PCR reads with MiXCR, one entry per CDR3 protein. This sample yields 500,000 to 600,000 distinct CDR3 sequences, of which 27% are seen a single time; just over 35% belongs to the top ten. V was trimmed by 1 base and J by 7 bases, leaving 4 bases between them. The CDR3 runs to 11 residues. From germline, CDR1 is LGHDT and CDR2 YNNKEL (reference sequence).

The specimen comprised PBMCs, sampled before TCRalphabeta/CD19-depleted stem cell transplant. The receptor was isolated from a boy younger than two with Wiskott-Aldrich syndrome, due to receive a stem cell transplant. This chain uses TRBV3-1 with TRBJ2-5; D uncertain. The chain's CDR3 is CASSQGTTQYF. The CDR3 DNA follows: TGTGCCAGCAGCCAAGGCACGACCCAGTACTTC.